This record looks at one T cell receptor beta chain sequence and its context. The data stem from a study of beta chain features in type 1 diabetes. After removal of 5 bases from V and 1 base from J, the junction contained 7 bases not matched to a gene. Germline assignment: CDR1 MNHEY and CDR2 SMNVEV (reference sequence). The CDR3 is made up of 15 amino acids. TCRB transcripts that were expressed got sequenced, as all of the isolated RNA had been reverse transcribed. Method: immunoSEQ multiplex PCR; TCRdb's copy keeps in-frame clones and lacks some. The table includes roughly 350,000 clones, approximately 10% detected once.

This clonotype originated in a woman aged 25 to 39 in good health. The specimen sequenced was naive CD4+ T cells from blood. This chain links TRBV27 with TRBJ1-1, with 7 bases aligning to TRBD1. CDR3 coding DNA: TGTGCCAGCAGTCCCTCGGGACAGAAGAACACTGAAGCTTTCTTT. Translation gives CASSPSGQKNTEAFF.